The clone carrying this TCR beta chain was seen a few times. Its antigen remains unknown. It was with a sample-barcoded 5' primer and a J-beta primer mix that a second PCR of roughly 7 to 12 cycles was run. TCRdb re-called the 5' RACE reads with MiXCR, one entry per CDR3 protein. The sample shows some 780,000 distinct CDR3 sequences, roughly three fifths of them seen only once. The data belong to a study of blood T cells in healthy people across ages. Whole-study results and caveats: Across the age range, TCR beta diversity per million T cells fell in a roughly linear way. Among long-lived donors, naive CD4+ cells were more numerous and diversity higher than in aged donors. Unsorted PBMC input precluded a conclusive naive versus antigen-experienced comparison.

Germline V gene data show CDR1 as SGDLS and CDR2 as YYNGEE. The CDR3 has 14 residues. J lost 3 bases, V lost 7 bases, and 7 bases had no gene match. The sequence came from a man aged 35 to 55 in good health. The sequenced sample consisted of blood. The gene calls are TRBV9 and TRBJ2-1; 7 positions agree with TRBD2. CDR3 bases: TGTGCCAGCGGGGGGACGGGAGGCTACAATGAGCAGTTCTTC. This translates into CASGGTGGYNEQFF.